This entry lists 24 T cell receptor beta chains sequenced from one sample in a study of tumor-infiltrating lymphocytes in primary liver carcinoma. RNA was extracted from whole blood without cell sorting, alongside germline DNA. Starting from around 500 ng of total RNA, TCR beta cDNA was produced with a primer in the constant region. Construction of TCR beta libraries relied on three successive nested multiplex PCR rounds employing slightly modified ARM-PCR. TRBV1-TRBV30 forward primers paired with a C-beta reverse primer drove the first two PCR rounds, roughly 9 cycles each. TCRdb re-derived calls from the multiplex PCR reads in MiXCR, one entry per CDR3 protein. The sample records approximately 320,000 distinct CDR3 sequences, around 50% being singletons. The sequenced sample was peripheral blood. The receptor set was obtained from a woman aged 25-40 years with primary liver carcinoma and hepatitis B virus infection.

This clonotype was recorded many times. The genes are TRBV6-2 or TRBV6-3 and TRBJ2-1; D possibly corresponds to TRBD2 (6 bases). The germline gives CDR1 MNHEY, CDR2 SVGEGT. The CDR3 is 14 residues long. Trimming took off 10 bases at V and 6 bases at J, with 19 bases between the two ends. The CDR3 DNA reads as TGTGCCACTCTCGGGGGAAGCTTAGTCAATGAGCAGTTCTTC. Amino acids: CATLGGSLVNEQFF.

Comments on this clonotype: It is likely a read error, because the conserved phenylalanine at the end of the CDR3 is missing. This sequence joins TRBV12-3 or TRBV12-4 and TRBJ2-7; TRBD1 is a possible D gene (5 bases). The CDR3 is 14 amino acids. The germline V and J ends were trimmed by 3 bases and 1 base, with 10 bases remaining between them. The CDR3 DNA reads TGTGCCAGCAGTTTGTCACAGGCTTCCTACGAGCAGTACTAC. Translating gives CASSLSQASYEQYY.

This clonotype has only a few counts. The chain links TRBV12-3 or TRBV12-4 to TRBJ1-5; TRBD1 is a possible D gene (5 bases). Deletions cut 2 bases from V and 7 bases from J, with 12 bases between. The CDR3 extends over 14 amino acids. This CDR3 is CASSLTQGNQPQHF. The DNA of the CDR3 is TGTGCCAGCAGTTTAACCCAGGGTAACCAGCCCCAGCATTTT.

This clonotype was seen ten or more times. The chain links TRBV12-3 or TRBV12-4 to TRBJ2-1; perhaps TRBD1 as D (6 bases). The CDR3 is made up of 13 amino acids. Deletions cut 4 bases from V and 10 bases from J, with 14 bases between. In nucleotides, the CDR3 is TGTGCCAGCAGTTCTACTCAGGGGTCGGAGCAGTTCTTC. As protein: CASSSTQGSEQFF.

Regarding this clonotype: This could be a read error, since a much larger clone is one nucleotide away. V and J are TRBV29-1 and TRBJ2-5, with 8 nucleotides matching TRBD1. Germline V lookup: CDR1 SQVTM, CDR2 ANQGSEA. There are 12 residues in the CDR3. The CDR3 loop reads CTIRRGRETQYF. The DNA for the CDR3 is TGCACCATTCGCAGGGGGCGTGAGACCCAGTACTTC.

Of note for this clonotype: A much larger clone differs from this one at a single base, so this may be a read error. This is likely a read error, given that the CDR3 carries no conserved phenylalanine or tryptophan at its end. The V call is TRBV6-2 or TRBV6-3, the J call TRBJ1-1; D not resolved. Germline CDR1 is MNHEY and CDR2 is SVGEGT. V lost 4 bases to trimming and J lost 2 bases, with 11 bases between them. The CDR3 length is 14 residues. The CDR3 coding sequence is TGTGCCAGCAGTTCCGCAGCTAAAAACACTGAAGCTTTCTCT. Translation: CASSSAAKNTEAFS.

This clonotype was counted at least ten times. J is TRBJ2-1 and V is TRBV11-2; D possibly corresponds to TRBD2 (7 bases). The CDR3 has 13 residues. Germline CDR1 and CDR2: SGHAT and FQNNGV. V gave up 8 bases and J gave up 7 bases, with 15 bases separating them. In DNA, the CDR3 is TGTGCCAGCGGGGGCGGGAGCCGAAATGAGCAGTTCTTC. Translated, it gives CASGGGSRNEQFF. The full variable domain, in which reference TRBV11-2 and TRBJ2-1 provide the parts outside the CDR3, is EAGVAQSPRYKIIEKRQSVAFWCNPISGHATLYWYQQILGQGPKLLIQFQNNGVVDDSQLPKDRFSAERLKGVDSTLKIQPAKLEDSAVYLCASGGGSRNEQFFGPGTRLTVL.

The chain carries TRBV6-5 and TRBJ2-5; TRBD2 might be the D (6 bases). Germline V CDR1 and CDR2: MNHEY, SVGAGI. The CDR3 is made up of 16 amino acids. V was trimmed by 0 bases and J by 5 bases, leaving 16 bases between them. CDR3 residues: CASSYSGGRTTETQYF. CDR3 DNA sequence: TGTGCCAGCAGTTACTCTGGTGGGCGGACTACGGAGACCCAGTACTTC.

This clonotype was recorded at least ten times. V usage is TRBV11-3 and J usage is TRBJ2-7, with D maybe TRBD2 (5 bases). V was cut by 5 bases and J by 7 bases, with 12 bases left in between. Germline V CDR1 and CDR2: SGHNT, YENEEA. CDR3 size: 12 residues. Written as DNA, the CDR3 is TGTGCCAGCAGCCGGGGTCCGGCAGAGCAGTACTTC. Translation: CASSRGPAEQYF.

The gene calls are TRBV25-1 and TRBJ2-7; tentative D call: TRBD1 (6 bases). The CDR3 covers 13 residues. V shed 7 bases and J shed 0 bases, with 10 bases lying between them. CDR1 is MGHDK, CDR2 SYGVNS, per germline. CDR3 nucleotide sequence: TGTGCCAGCAATCGCAGGGGCTCCTACGAGCAGTACTTC. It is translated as CASNRRGSYEQYF.

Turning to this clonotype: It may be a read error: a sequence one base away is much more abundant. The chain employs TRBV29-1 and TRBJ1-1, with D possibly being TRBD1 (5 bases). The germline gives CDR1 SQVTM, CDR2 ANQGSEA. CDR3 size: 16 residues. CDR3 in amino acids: CNVEDLGVRTNTEAFF. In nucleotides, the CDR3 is TGCAACGTTGAAGATTTAGGGGTTAGGACGAACACTGAAGCTTTCTTT.

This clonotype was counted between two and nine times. CDR3 nucleotides: TGTGCCAGCAGGAGCTCCTACAATGAGCAGTTCTTC. It translates to CASRSSYNEQFF. This chain connects TRBV28 to TRBJ2-1; no clear D. Germline V CDR1 and CDR2: MDHEN, SYDVKM. V lost 6 bases, J lost 0 bases, and 3 bases lay in between. CDR3 length: 12 amino acids.

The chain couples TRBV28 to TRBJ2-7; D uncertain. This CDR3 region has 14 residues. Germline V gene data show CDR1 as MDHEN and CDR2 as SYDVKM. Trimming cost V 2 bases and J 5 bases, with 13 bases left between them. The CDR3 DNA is TGTGCCAGCAGTTTAGCCCCCAGCCTGCACGAGCAGTACTTC. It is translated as CASSLAPSLHEQYF.

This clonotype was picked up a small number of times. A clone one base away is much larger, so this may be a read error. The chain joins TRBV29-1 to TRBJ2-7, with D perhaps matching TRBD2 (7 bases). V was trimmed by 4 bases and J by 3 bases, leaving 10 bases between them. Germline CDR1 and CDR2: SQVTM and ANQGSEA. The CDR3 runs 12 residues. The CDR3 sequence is CSVAGGNYEQYF. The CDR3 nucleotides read TGCAGCGTTGCGGGGGGCAACTACGAGCAGTACTTC.

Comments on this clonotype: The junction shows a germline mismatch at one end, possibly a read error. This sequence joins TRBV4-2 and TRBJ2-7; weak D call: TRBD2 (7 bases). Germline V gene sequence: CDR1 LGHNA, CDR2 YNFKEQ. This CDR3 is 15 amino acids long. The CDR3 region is CASSQEVGGARKQYF. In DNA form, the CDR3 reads TGTGCTAGCAGCCAAGAGGTGGGGGGGGCCCGCAAGCAGTACTTC.

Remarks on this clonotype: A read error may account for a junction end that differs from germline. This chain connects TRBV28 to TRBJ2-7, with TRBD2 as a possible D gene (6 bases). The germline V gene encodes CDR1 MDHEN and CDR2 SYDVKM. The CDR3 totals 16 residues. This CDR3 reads CAGRSLDYQVPYEQYF. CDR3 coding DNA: TGTGCCGGCAGGTCGTTGGACTACCAGGTTCCCTACGAGCAGTACTTC. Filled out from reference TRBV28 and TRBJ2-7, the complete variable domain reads DVKVTQSSRYLVKRTGEKVFLECVQDMDHENMFWYRQDPGLGLRLIYFSYDVKMKEKGDIPEGYSVSREKKERFSLILESASTNQTSMYLCAGRSLDYQVPYEQYFGPGTRLTVT.

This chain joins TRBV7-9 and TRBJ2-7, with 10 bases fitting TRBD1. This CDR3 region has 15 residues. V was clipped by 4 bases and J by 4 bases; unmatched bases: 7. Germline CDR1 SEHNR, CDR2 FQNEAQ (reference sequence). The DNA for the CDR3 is TGTGCCAGCAGCTCGGCGGACAGGGGGAAATACGAGCAGTACTTC. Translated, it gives CASSSADRGKYEQYF.

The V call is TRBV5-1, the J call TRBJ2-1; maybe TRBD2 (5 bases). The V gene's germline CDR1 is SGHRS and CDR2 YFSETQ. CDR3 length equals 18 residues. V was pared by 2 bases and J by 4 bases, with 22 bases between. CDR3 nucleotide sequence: TGCGCCAGCAGCTTACCCCGGGGAACTTTTACTCTTTACAATGAGCAGTTCTTC. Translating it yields CASSLPRGTFTLYNEQFF.

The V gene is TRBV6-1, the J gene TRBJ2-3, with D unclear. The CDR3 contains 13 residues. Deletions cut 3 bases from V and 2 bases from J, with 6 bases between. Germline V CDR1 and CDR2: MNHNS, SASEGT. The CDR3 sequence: CASSDWITDTQYF. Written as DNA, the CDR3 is TGTGCCAGCAGTGATTGGATCACAGATACGCAGTATTTT.

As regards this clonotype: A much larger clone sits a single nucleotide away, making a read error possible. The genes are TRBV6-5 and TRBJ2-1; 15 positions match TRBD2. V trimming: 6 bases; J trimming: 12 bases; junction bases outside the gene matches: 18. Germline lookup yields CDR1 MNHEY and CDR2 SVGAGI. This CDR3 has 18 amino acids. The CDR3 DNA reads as TGTGCCAGCAGAATCGGGACTAGCGGGAGGAAGTGGATGAGTGGGCAGTTCTTC. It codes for CASRIGTSGRKWMSGQFF.

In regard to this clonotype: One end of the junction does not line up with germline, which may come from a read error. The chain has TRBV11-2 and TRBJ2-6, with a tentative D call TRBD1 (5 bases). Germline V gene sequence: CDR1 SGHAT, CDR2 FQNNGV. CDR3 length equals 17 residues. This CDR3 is CASSLLTHSPGANVLTF. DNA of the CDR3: TGTGCCAGCAGCTTACTAACTCATAGCCCTGGGGCCAATGTCCTGACTTTC.

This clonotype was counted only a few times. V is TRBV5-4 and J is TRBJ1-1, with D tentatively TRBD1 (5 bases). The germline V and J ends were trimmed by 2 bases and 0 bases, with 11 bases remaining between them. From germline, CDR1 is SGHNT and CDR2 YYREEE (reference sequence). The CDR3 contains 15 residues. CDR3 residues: CASSFSGTVNTEAFF. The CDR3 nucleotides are TGTGCCAGCAGCTTTTCCGGGACGGTGAACACTGAAGCTTTCTTT.

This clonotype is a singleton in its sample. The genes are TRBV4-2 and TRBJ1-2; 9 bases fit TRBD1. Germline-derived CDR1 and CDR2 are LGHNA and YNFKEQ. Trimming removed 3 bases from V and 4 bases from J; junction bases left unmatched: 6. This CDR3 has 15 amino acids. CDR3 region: CASSHGAGQGYGYTF. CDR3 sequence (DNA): TGTGCCAGCAGCCATGGGGCGGGACAGGGCTATGGCTACACCTTC.

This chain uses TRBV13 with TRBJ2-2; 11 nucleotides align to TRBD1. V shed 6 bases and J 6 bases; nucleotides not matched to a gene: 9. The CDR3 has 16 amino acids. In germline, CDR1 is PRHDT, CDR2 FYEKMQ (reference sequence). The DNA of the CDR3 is TGTGCCAGCAGGGACGGGACAGGGGGAGAATCCGGGGAGCTGTTTTTT. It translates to CASRDGTGGESGELFF. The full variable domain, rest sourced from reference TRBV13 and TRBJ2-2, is AAGVIQSPRHLIKEKRETATLKCYPIPRHDTVYWYQQGPGQDPQFLISFYEKMQSDKGSIPDRFSAQQFSDYHSELNMSSLELGDSALYFCASRDGTGGESGELFFGEGSRLTVL.